One sample yielded the 3 T cell receptor beta chains listed below, sequenced in a study of blood T cell repertoires in COVID-19. Sequencing used immunoSEQ multiplex PCR; TCRdb keeps in-frame clones, though not all of them. The sample includes about 88,000 clones, about 92% seen only once; the top ten take more than 6%. The sample consisted of peripheral blood. These TCRs come from a man younger than 30 with COVID-19, enrolled during active disease.

The rearrangement joins TRBV6-5 to TRBJ1-2; 7 positions agree with TRBD1. V gave up 5 bases and J gave up 0 bases; unmatched junction bases: 0. The germline V gene encodes CDR1 MNHEY and CDR2 SVGAGI. The CDR3 length is 13 residues. The CDR3 DNA follows: TGTGCCAGCAGTACAGGGGCTAACTATGGCTACACCTTC. Its translation is CASSTGANYGYTF.

The chain couples TRBV7-9 to TRBJ2-7; 12 nucleotides align to TRBD2. V dropped 2 bases and J dropped 4; count of bases not matched to a gene: 3. This CDR3 has 15 residues. CDR1 is SEHNR and CDR2 is FQNEAQ in the germline V gene (reference sequence). CDR3 loop: CASSLPGLAGYEQYF. The CDR3 region has the DNA TGTGCCAGCAGCTTACCGGGACTAGCGGGTTACGAGCAGTACTTC.

The chain recombines TRBV6-5 with TRBJ1-2, with TRBD1 identical over 9 bases. Trimming cost V 4 bases and J 2 bases; bases outside gene matches: 2. CDR3 size: 14 residues. CDR1 and CDR2 from the germline V gene are MNHEY and SVGAGI. The CDR3 spells CASSFGQGNYGYTF. CDR3 bases: TGTGCCAGCAGTTTCGGACAGGGGAACTATGGCTACACCTTC.